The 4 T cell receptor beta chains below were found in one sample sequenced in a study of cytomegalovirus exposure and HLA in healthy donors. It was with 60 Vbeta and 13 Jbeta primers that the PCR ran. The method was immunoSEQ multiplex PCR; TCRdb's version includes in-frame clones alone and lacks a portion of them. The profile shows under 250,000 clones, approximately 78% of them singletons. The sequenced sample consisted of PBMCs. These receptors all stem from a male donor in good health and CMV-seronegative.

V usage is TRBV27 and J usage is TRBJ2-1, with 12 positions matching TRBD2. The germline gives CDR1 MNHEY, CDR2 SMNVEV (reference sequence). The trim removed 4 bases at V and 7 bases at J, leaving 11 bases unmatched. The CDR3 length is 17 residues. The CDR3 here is CASSSALAGGPGNEQFF. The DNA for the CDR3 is TGTGCCAGCAGTTCTGCGCTAGCGGGAGGGCCTGGGAATGAGCAGTTCTTC.

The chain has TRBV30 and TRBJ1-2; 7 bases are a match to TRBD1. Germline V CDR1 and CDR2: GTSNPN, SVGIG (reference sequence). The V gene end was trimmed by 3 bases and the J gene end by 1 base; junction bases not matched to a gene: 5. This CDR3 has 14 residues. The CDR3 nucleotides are TGTGCCTGGAGCCTCGGGGACAGTAACTATGGCTACACCTTC. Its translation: CAWSLGDSNYGYTF.

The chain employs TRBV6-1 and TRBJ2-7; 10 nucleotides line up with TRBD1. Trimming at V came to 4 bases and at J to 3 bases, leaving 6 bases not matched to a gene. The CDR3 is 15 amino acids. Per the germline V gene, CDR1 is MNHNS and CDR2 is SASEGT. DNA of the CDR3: TGTGCCAGCAGTGTGGCCGGGACAGGGGTCTACGAGCAGTACTTC. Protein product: CASSVAGTGVYEQYF.

The CDR3 protein is CASGGDRGLAEQFF. Written as DNA, the CDR3 is TGTGCCAGCGGGGGGGACAGGGGCCTGGCTGAGCAGTTCTTC. The V call is TRBV6-5, the J call TRBJ2-1, with 10 nucleotides matching TRBD1. V lost 8 bases, J lost 9 bases, and 10 bases stayed unmatched. CDR1 MNHEY and CDR2 SVGAGI come from the germline V gene. CDR3 length equals 14 residues.